These 32 T cell receptor beta chains came from one sample sequenced in a study of T-cell reconstitution after alpha-beta-depleted transplantation in children. Preparing the TCRbeta library involved the use of unique molecular identifiers. Via MiXCR, TCRdb re-called the PCR reads, giving one row per CDR3 protein. This sample has 150,000 to 200,000 distinct CDR3 sequences; less than 15% occur once, and the top ten carry around 14%. Sequencing was performed on PBMCs from the stem cell graft donor, taken from the stem cell graft. The receptors here all came from a human donor who donated a stem cell graft to a child with acute lymphoblastic leukemia.

This clonotype was counted ten times or more. V and J are TRBV12-3 or TRBV12-4 and TRBJ1-3; D is unresolved. Trimming stripped 6 bases from V and 2 bases from J, with 5 bases between. This CDR3 is 12 amino acids long. This chain's CDR3 is CASSPPGNTIYF. The CDR3 region has the DNA TGTGCCAGCAGCCCCCCTGGAAACACCATATATTTT.

This clonotype was picked up many times. The chain has TRBV20-1 and TRBJ2-5, with D perhaps TRBD2 (5 bases). The CDR3 is made up of 15 amino acids. Germline CDR1 is DFQATT and CDR2 is SNEGSKA (reference sequence). V was trimmed by 3 bases and J by 1 base, leaving 15 bases between them. CDR3 nucleotides: TGCAGTGCTAGGACTACTCGTATTCCCCAAGAGACCCAGTACTTC. Its protein product is CSARTTRIPQETQYF.

The sample holds many counts of this clonotype. This chain joins TRBV20-1 and TRBJ1-2; 11 nucleotides align to TRBD1. The CDR3 consists of 16 residues. The V segment lost 5 bases and the J segment 6 bases; nucleotides outside the gene matches: 14. Germline CDR1 DFQATT, CDR2 SNEGSKA (reference sequence). CDR3 sequence: CSARPADRGHRDGYTF. CDR3 DNA sequence: TGCAGTGCTCGCCCCGCGGACAGGGGGCATAGGGATGGCTACACCTTC.

This clonotype showed up many times. The chain couples TRBV20-1 to TRBJ2-1; D gene ambiguous. Between the trimmed V and J ends, which lost 4 bases and 9 bases, there was a span of 16 bases. CDR1 DFQATT and CDR2 SNEGSKA come from the germline V gene (reference sequence). CDR3 size: 13 residues. In DNA form, the CDR3 reads TGCAGTGCTACCACCGGGCAGTGGGGTGAGCAGTTCTTC. Translation: CSATTGQWGEQFF.

This clonotype has a count of ten or more. The CDR3 is CASSPVAGPLDTQYF. In DNA, the CDR3 is TGTGCCAGCAGTCCCGTAGCGGGGCCGCTAGATACGCAGTATTTT. The rearrangement links TRBV6-1 to TRBJ2-3; 8 bases are shared with TRBD2. This CDR3 has 15 residues. Trimming took 5 bases from V and 5 from J; bases not matched to a gene: 9. CDR1 MNHNS and CDR2 SASEGT come from the germline V gene.

This sequence joins TRBV7-9 and TRBJ2-1, with 10 bases identical to TRBD2. V trimming: 2 bases; J trimming: 10 bases; junction bases outside the gene matches: 5. The CDR3 contains 14 residues. Germline CDR1 and CDR2: SEHNR and FQNEAQ (reference sequence). CDR3: CASSLLTSGKEQFF. CDR3 DNA: TGTGCCAGCAGCTTACTCACTAGCGGGAAAGAGCAGTTCTTC.

This clonotype appeared many times. The chain employs TRBV6-1 and TRBJ1-1; 11 bases match TRBD1. This CDR3 is built from 15 residues. Germline lookup yields CDR1 MNHNS and CDR2 SASEGT. The V gene end was trimmed by 7 bases and the J gene end by 7 bases; junction bases not matched to a gene: 11. The DNA of the CDR3 is TGTGCCAGCACTCCAGGACAGGGGGCAAGTGATGAAGCTTTCTTT. It encodes CASTPGQGASDEAFF.

This clonotype was counted ten times or more. The gene calls are TRBV5-1 and TRBJ2-7; D gene uncertain. The germline V gene encodes CDR1 SGHRS and CDR2 YFSETQ. This CDR3 contains 14 residues. V shed 0 bases and J shed 4 bases, with 11 bases lying between them. The CDR3 sequence: CASSLGTVNYEQYF. As DNA, the CDR3 is TGCGCCAGCAGCTTGGGGACCGTAAATTACGAGCAGTACTTC.

A note on this clonotype: A clone one base away is much larger, so this may be a read error. The chain couples TRBV4-2 to TRBJ2-1; 10 bases align to TRBD2. V was clipped by 4 bases and J by 3 bases; unmatched bases: 12. CDR3 length equals 18 residues. The germline V gene encodes CDR1 LGHNA and CDR2 YNFKEQ. The CDR3 loop reads CASSRLLRTSGYYNEQFF. CDR3 bases: TGTGCCAGCAGCCGCCTTCTTAGGACTAGCGGATACTACAATGAGCAGTTCTTC.

This clonotype was detected a few times. The V gene is TRBV27, the J gene TRBJ1-2; possibly TRBD1 for D (6 bases). CDR3 length equals 11 residues. Germline V CDR1 and CDR2: MNHEY, SMNVEV (reference sequence). Between the trimmed V and J ends, which lost 9 bases and 6 bases, there was a span of 11 bases. The CDR3 loop reads CASSRGDGYTF. The CDR3 DNA sequence: TGTGCCAGTTCTAGGGGGGATGGCTACACCTTC.

This clonotype was recorded many times. The chain links TRBV10-2 to TRBJ2-5, with D hard to call. Germline V CDR1 and CDR2: WSHSY, SAAADI. The V end was cut by 6 bases, the J end by 5 bases, with 13 bases between. The CDR3 length is 13 residues. CDR3 in DNA: TGCGCCAGCAGCCCTCCAGGAGCCGAGACCCAGTACTTC. Translated: CASSPPGAETQYF.

This clonotype was counted a few times. This chain links TRBV20-1 with TRBJ2-3, with D perhaps given as TRBD1 or TRBD2 (6 bases each). The V end lost 3 bases, the J end lost 0 bases, and 16 bases lay between the germline ends. Germline-derived CDR1 and CDR2 are DFQATT and SNEGSKA (reference sequence). The CDR3 totals 16 residues. The CDR3 spells CSASRSGASSTDTQYF. Here the CDR3 DNA reads TGCAGTGCTAGTAGGTCGGGGGCTTCAAGCACAGATACGCAGTATTTT.

The table lists this clonotype with a few counts. The chain combines TRBV6-4 with TRBJ2-3, with 16 nucleotides matching TRBD2. Germline lookup yields CDR1 MRHNA and CDR2 SNTAGT. This CDR3 has 18 residues. Trimming removed 10 bases from V and 1 base from J; junction bases left unmatched: 11. The CDR3 sequence: CANHGTSGRAAGTDTQYF. As DNA, the CDR3 is TGTGCCAACCACGGGACTAGCGGGAGGGCCGCCGGCACAGATACGCAGTATTTT.

There are many counts of this clonotype. The rearrangement links TRBV10-3 to TRBJ2-7; 7 bases align to TRBD2. Germline V lookup: CDR1 ENHRY, CDR2 SYGVKD. The CDR3 loop spans 14 amino acids. V lost 0 bases to trimming and J lost 1 base; unmatched junction nucleotides: 0. For the CDR3, the DNA is TGTGCCATCAGTGAGTCAGCGGGATCCTACGAGCAGTACTTC. Translated: CAISESAGSYEQYF.

This clonotype was counted at least ten times. J is TRBJ2-1 and V is TRBV5-5; unclear D gene. The V gene's germline CDR1 is SGHKS and CDR2 YYEKEE (reference sequence). The CDR3 contains 16 residues. The V gene lost 1 base and the J gene lost 7 bases, with 18 bases spanning the gap. CDR3 DNA sequence: TGTGCCAGCAGCTTGATTCGGGCAGCCGAAGGGAATGAGCAGTTCTTC. Translation gives CASSLIRAAEGNEQFF.

This clonotype was detected ten times or more. The chain links TRBV11-2 to TRBJ2-3; D is ambiguous. Germline values: CDR1 SGHAT, CDR2 FQNNGV. Trimming shortened V by 10 bases and J by 1 base, and 18 bases separated the two germline ends. The CDR3 has 15 amino acids. CDR3 bases: TGTGCCAAACGGTCGGCTGACTTCCGCACAGATACGCAGTATTTT. Translated, it gives CAKRSADFRTDTQYF.

This clonotype turned up a few times. The chain carries TRBV7-9 and TRBJ2-7; TRBD2 matches 9 bases. This CDR3 has 16 residues. The germline gives CDR1 SEHNR, CDR2 FQNEAQ (reference sequence). Trimming took 5 bases from V and 4 from J; bases not matched to a gene: 12. Written as DNA, the CDR3 is TGTGCCAGCAGCGCGACCGGTGCTAGCGGGATGTACGAGCAGTACTTC. Protein: CASSATGASGMYEQYF.

This clonotype was seen many times. The chain employs TRBV2 and TRBJ2-7, with unresolved D. V lost 3 bases, J lost 0 bases, and 21 bases lay in between. The CDR3 consists of 18 residues. Germline lookup yields CDR1 SNHLY and CDR2 FYNNEI. The CDR3 DNA reads TGTGCCAGCAGTGAGGCCATCTTATCCGGGCCCCTCTCCTACGAGCAGTACTTC. Amino acids: CASSEAILSGPLSYEQYF. The entire variable domain, with the rest obtained from reference TRBV2 and TRBJ2-7, is as follows: EPEVTQTPSHQVTQMGQEVILRCVPISNHLYFYWYRQILGQKVEFLVSFYNNEISEKSEIFDDQFSVERPDGSNFTLKIRSTKLEDSAMYFCASSEAILSGPLSYEQYFGPGTRLTVT.

There are many counts of this clonotype. The rearrangement links TRBV20-1 to TRBJ2-4; 9 bases line up with TRBD2. With V trimmed by 6 bases and J by 5 bases, 11 bases remained unmatched. The CDR3 sequence is 15 residues long. CDR1 is DFQATT and CDR2 is SNEGSKA in the germline V gene (reference sequence). In DNA, the CDR3 is TGCAGTGCCTGGGGGGCTAGCGGGGATGAAAACATTCAGTACTTC. It encodes CSAWGASGDENIQYF.

This clonotype has ten or more counts. The chain's CDR3 is CASSKYLTSRSTYEQYF. The DNA of the CDR3 is TGTGCCAGCAGCAAATACCTCACCTCCAGGTCAACCTACGAGCAGTACTTC. The chain combines TRBV21-1 with TRBJ2-7; TRBD2 is the table's D call, not checked against the DNA. TRBV21-1 represents a pseudogene. This CDR3 region has 17 residues.

This clonotype showed up just a few times. The chain carries TRBV6-1 and TRBJ1-1; no clear D gene. The CDR3 runs 16 residues. Per germline, CDR1 MNHNS and CDR2 SASEGT. Trimming took off 3 bases at V and 2 bases at J, with 16 bases between the two ends. The CDR3 DNA reads TGTGCCAGCAGTGATTCCCCCTTTAAGGGCAACACTGAAGCTTTCTTT. Translated: CASSDSPFKGNTEAFF.

In its sample, this clonotype was seen many times. The chain has TRBV29-1 and TRBJ2-1, with D tentatively TRBD1 (5 bases). The ends were cut back, 4 bases at V and 8 bases at J, with 9 bases in the middle. The CDR3 totals 11 residues. Germline V gene sequence: CDR1 SQVTM, CDR2 ANQGSEA. The chain's CDR3 is CSVVTGYEQFF. DNA of the CDR3: TGCAGCGTTGTAACAGGATATGAGCAGTTCTTC.

The gene calls are TRBV7-2 and TRBJ2-7; D uncertain. Germline lookup yields CDR1 SGHTA and CDR2 FQGNSA. The V and J ends lost 6 bases and 1 base respectively, with 7 bases between them. The CDR3 spans 12 residues. The CDR3 nucleotides are TGTGCCAGCAGTTGGGGTTCCTACGAGCAGTACTTC. Protein product: CASSWGSYEQYF.

This clonotype was detected ten times or more. This sequence joins TRBV7-2 and TRBJ1-6; D may be TRBD1 (5 bases). In germline, CDR1 is SGHTA, CDR2 FQGNSA. V dropped 3 bases and J dropped 7 bases, with 16 bases sitting between them. The CDR3 consists of 16 residues. DNA of the CDR3: TGTGCCAGCAGCTTTTCCAGGGAGCATCGGAATTCACCCCTCCACTTT. Translating it yields CASSFSREHRNSPLHF.

This clonotype appeared many times. V and J are TRBV12-3 or TRBV12-4 and TRBJ1-2; maybe TRBD1 (6 bases). The germline V and J ends were trimmed by 3 bases and 5 bases, with 10 bases remaining between them. This CDR3 contains 13 residues. CDR3 in amino acids: CASSFGQSYGYTF. The CDR3 nucleotides read TGTGCCAGCAGTTTCGGACAGTCTTATGGCTACACCTTC.

This clonotype appeared many times. The chain links TRBV20-1 to TRBJ1-1; D call uncertain. This CDR3 contains 11 residues. CDR1 and CDR2 (germline): DFQATT, SNEGSKA (reference sequence). V was pared by 3 bases and J by 3 bases, with 5 bases between. CDR3 sequence: CSARGDTEAFF. The CDR3 nucleotides are TGCAGTGCTAGGGGAGACACTGAAGCTTTCTTT.

This clonotype was recorded at least ten times. V usage is TRBV27 and J usage is TRBJ2-7, with TRBD2 matching 10 bases. Germline assignment: CDR1 MNHEY and CDR2 SMNVEV (reference sequence). CDR3 length equals 15 residues. With 0 bases clipped from V and 6 bases from J, the junction kept 5 bases outside the gene matches. This chain's CDR3 is CASSLSLAGDSEQYF. Here the CDR3 DNA reads TGTGCCAGCAGTTTATCGCTAGCGGGAGATAGCGAGCAGTACTTC.

There are many counts of this clonotype. The chain recombines TRBV5-1 with TRBJ2-1, with TRBD2 matching 8 bases. Trimming cost V 1 base and J 12 bases; bases outside gene matches: 15. The germline CDR1 and CDR2 sequences are SGHRS and YFSETQ. The CDR3 consists of 16 residues. CDR3 nucleotides: TGCGCCAGCAGCTTGTTTCGCGGGCGGGAGGCTAGTGGGCAGTTCTTC. Translating it yields CASSLFRGREASGQFF.

This clonotype was counted ten times or more. This chain links TRBV4-1 with TRBJ2-1; 9 positions agree with TRBD2. The germline V gene has CDR1 MGHRA and CDR2 YSYEKL. CDR3 length: 16 amino acids. Trimming removed 2 bases from V and 2 bases from J; junction bases left unmatched: 4. The DNA for the CDR3 is TGCGCCAGCAGCCAATTTAGCGGGAGAGCCTACAATGAGCAGTTCTTC. Translated, it gives CASSQFSGRAYNEQFF.

Ten or more counts support this clonotype. The V gene is TRBV6-5, the J gene TRBJ2-1; TRBD2 agrees at 7 bases. CDR3 length: 16 residues. Trimming at V came to 0 bases and at J to 8 bases, leaving 10 bases not matched to a gene. In germline, CDR1 is MNHEY, CDR2 SVGAGI. CDR3 nucleotide sequence: TGTGCCAGCAGTTACTCACCCGGGGAGGGTATGTATGAGCAGTTCTTC. Translation: CASSYSPGEGMYEQFF.

This clonotype was observed many times. This chain joins TRBV20-1 and TRBJ1-1; TRBD1 agrees at 7 bases. Germline CDR1 is DFQATT and CDR2 is SNEGSKA (reference sequence). The trim removed 8 bases at V and 1 base at J, leaving 16 bases unmatched. This CDR3 region has 16 residues. CDR3 nucleotides: TGCAGTCCCAGGGGGACAGCACCGTCTGAGAACACTGAAGCTTTCTTT. Amino acids: CSPRGTAPSENTEAFF.

This clonotype was seen many times. For the CDR3, the DNA is TGTGCCAGTATCGACAGGGTCGGACAGCCCCAGCATTTT. Amino acid sequence: CASIDRVGQPQHF. V usage is TRBV19 and J usage is TRBJ1-5; 7 bases line up with TRBD1. The CDR3 spans 13 residues. Germline trimming cut 7 bases from V and 7 bases from J; bases unmatched to any gene: 7. Per the germline V gene, CDR1 is LNHDA and CDR2 is SQIVND (reference sequence). The variable domain in full, with the rest retrieved from reference TRBV19 and TRBJ1-5, is DGGITQSPKYLFRKEGQNVTLSCEQNLNHDAMYWYRQDPGQGLRLIYYSQIVNDFQKGDIAEGYSVSREKKESFPLTVTSAQKNPTAFYLCASIDRVGQPQHFGDGTRLSIL.